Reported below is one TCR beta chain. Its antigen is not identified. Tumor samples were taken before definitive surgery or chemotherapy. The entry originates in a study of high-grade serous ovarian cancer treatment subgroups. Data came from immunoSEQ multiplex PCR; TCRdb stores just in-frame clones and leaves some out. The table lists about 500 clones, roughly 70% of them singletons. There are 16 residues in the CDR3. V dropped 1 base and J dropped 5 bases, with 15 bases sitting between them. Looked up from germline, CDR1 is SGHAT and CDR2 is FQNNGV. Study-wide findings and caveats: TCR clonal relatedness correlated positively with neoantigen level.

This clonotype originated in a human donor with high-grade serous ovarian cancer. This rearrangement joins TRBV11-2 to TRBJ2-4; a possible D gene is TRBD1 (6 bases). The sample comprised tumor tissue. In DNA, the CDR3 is TGTGCCAGCAGCTTAGGTGGGGGCTCCGCTCAAAACATTCAGTACTTC. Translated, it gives CASSLGGGSAQNIQYF.